This TCR beta chain was sequenced in a study of T-cell memory formation after mild COVID-19. From the 5' RACE reads, TCRdb called clonotypes with MiXCR, one entry per CDR3 protein. The table lists some 50,000 distinct CDR3 sequences, 9% to 15% of them singletons, with more than 20% in the top ten. There are a few counts of this clonotype. Its target is not known. The CDR3 has 15 residues. Per germline, CDR1 DFQATT and CDR2 SNEGSKA (reference sequence). Trimming removed 6 bases from V and 4 bases from J; junction bases left unmatched: 14. Study outcomes and limitations: Contracting CD4+ clones were located mainly in CM and EM, and CD8+ clones in EMRA.

The receptor was derived from a man in his late teens or twenties who had mild COVID-19 (a few samples of this study predate the infection). Cell type and time point are not known. V and J are TRBV20-1 and TRBJ2-5; 7 bases match TRBD1. Sequenced: PBMCs or a T cell subset sorted from them (not recorded which). CDR3 DNA: TGCAGTGCCGTGGGACCAGACAGGGCGGGAGAGACCCAGTACTTC. Amino acids: CSAVGPDRAGETQYF.